This T cell receptor (beta chain) is drawn from a study of T-cell memory formation after mild COVID-19. The table lists this clonotype with a few counts. No antigen is known for it. This CDR3 contains 15 residues. Trimming took 3 bases from V and 5 from J; bases not matched to a gene: 6. Germline CDR1 SGHTA, CDR2 FQGTGA. MiXCR, applied by TCRdb to the 5' RACE reads, yields one record per CDR3 protein. This table has roughly 580,000 distinct CDR3 sequences, about a sixth appearing once. Overall study results and limits: Shrinking CD4+ clones were chiefly CM and EM; CD8+ ones were chiefly EMRA. Clones from the second wave (peaking day 37) had unconfirmed SARS-CoV-2 specificity. Prior to infection, memory already included some responding clones, suggesting cross-reactive memory joined. A second wave expanding day 15 to 37 was CD4+-biased; contracting clones were balanced.

The source material was PBMCs or a T cell subset sorted from them (not recorded which). The TCR comes from an adult woman who had mild COVID-19 (a few samples of this study predate the infection). Cell type and time point are not known. V and J are TRBV7-3 and TRBJ2-2, with 7 positions matching TRBD2. The CDR3 is CASSFGGGLTGELFF. Written as DNA, the CDR3 is TGTGCCAGCAGCTTTGGCGGGGGTTTAACCGGGGAGCTGTTTTTT.